A selection of T cell receptor beta chains follows, all from one sample in a study of shared clonotypes between healthy human individuals. Clones were sequenced by immunoSEQ multiplex PCR, and TCRdb holds only the in-frame ones, with some missing. Of roughly 2.5 million clones detected, more than 90% appear once; the ten largest clones hold over 0.12%. Sequenced material: naive CD4+ T cells sorted from blood. The receptor source for this set is a man in his late teens or twenties in good health. Both conserved end residues are part of each CDR3. The D gene is left open where the match is weak. Size is omitted from some rows. Given values are once, few, many or a class for expanded clones.

>NA|TRBJ2-5|NA|TRBV5-5
TGTGCCAGCAGCTTGGCTGGGGGAGAGACCCAGTACTTC
CASSLAGGETQYF
>TRBD1|TRBJ1-1|NA|TRBV6-6
TGTGCCAGCAGTTACGGAAGGGGACAGCTAGAAGCTTTCTTT
CASSYGRGQLEAFF
>NA|TRBJ2-1|NA|TRBV10-1
TGCGCCAGCAGTGAAGTAGGAGGGGCCCCCGGCGATGAGCAGTTCTTC
CASSEVGGAPGDEQFF
>TRBD1|TRBJ1-6|once|TRBV6-5
TGTGCCAGCAGTTACCAGGGGGAGTCACCCCTCCACTTT
CASSYQGESPLHF
>NA|TRBJ1-3|NA|TRBV30
TGTGCCTGGAGTCATACAGGTTTTTCAGGAAACACCATATATTTT
CAWSHTGFSGNTIYF
>NA|TRBJ1-1|NA|TRBV6-5
TGTGCCAGCACGAGACTCATGAACACTGAAGCTTTCTTT
CASTRLMNTEAFF
>NA|TRBJ2-2|NA|TRBV29-1
TGCAGCGCTAGGGGACAGAACACCGGGGAGCTGTTTTTT
CSARGQNTGELFF
>NA|TRBJ2-7|once|TRBV30
TGTGCCTGGAGTGTAGCCCCTCCCCAGGGCGGGTACGAGCAGTACTTC
CAWSVAPPQGGYEQYF
>NA|TRBJ2-7|NA|TRBV5-1
TGCGCCAGCAGCCGGGGCGGCAGCTCCTACGAGCAGTACTTC
CASSRGGSSYEQYF
>NA|TRBJ2-3|NA|TRBV11-2
TGTGCCAGCAGCTTAATTTCAGTCACAGATACGCAGTATTTT
CASSLISVTDTQYF
>NA|TRBJ2-7|NA|TRBV6-1
TGTGCCAGCGACTCAGGAGGGGGCGCCTACGAGCAGTACTTC
CASDSGGGAYEQYF
>NA|TRBJ2-5|once|TRBV5-6
TGTGCCAGCAGCTTGTACGGGGGAGGATACCAAGAGACCCAGTACTTC
CASSLYGGGYQETQYF
>NA|TRBJ2-1|NA|TRBV7-9
TGTGCCAGCAGCCCCCTCCCCGCACGCGGATACAATGAGCAGTTCTTC
CASSPLPARGYNEQFF
>NA|TRBJ2-1|NA|TRBV19
TGTGCCAGTAGGGGAACAGGCTCTAGCTCCTACAATGAGCAGTTCTTC
CASRGTGSSSYNEQFF
>TRBD1|TRBJ1-2|NA|TRBV2
TGTGCCAGCAGGAAAACAGGGGTTATTGATGGCTACACCTTC
CASRKTGVIDGYTF
>NA|TRBJ1-6|NA|TRBV28
TGTGCCAGCAGTTTGTTAGGCTCACCCCTCCACTTT
CASSLLGSPLHF
>NA|TRBJ1-3|few|TRBV2
TGTGCCAGCAGCCCGGACGGTGGGCAAAACACCATATATTTT
CASSPDGGQNTIYF
>TRBD2|TRBJ2-7|NA|TRBV14
TGTGCCAGCAGCCTCCGGGACAGCCTACTAGCGGGAAGGCACGAGCAGTACTTC
CASSLRDSLLAGRHEQYF
>NA|TRBJ2-2|NA|TRBV6-5
TGTGCCAGCAGTTACGGGGACACGAACACCGGGGAGCTGTTTTTT
CASSYGDTNTGELFF
>NA|TRBJ2-1|once|TRBV25-1
TGTGCCAGCAGTGAAAACAGGGCTGAGCAGTTCTTC
CASSENRAEQFF
>NA|TRBJ1-4|few|TRBV9
TGTGCCAGCAGCGTAGCTACAGTGAGTGAAAAACTGTTTTTT
CASSVATVSEKLFF
>TRBD2|TRBJ2-4|NA|TRBV19
TGTGCCAGTAGTATTTTCACGGGGGGGCTGTCCAAAAACATTCAGTACTTC
CASSIFTGGLSKNIQYF
>NA|TRBJ2-5|NA|TRBV19
TGTGCCAGTAGTATCGCGAGGGGGGAGACCCAGTACTTC
CASSIARGETQYF
>NA|TRBJ1-6|NA|TRBV6-5
TGTGCCAGCAGTTCTCTCCAACGAGTCAATAATTCACCCCTCCACTTT
CASSSLQRVNNSPLHF
>NA|TRBJ1-5|NA|TRBV27
TGTGCCAGCAGTTTTTTAGGGGTACAGCCCCAGCATTTT
CASSFLGVQPQHF
>NA|TRBJ1-5|NA|TRBV18
TGTGCCAGCTCCGCCAACAGGGATCAGCCCCAGCATTTT
CASSANRDQPQHF
>NA|TRBJ2-1|once|TRBV30
TGTGCCTGGAGTCTTGTGGGGGGGCCTCTAAATGAGCAGTTCTTC
CAWSLVGGPLNEQFF
>NA|TRBJ2-1|NA|TRBV5-1
TGCGCCAGCAAGAACCGGGACATAATTTCTGTCTACAATGAGCAGTTCTTC
CASKNRDIISVYNEQFF
>NA|TRBJ2-7|once|TRBV25-1
TGTGCCAGCGGAAACTACGAGCAGTACTTC
CASGNYEQYF
>NA|TRBJ2-5|NA|TRBV6-4
TGTGCCAGCAGTGGGGCCCGGGGAGAGACCCAGTACTTC
CASSGARGETQYF
>NA|TRBJ2-3|NA|TRBV6-5
TGTGCCAGCAGCCCCGGGGGTTACACAGATACGCAGTATTTT
CASSPGGYTDTQYF
>NA|TRBJ1-4|NA|TRBV5-1
TGCGCCAGCAGCCCCCGGGGCAGTAATGAAAAACTGTTTTTT
CASSPRGSNEKLFF
>TRBD2|TRBJ2-1|NA|TRBV11-3
TGTGCCAGCAGCTTATCCACGACTAGCGGGGGGTACAATGAGCAGTTCTTC
CASSLSTTSGGYNEQFF
>TRBD1|TRBJ1-1|NA|TRBV11-2
TGTGCCAGCAGCCCCACGGGACAGGTTGACACTGAAGCTTTCTTT
CASSPTGQVDTEAFF
>TRBD1|TRBJ1-2|NA|TRBV10-3
TGTGCCATCTCGGACAGGGGAGACTATGGCTACACCTTC
CAISDRGDYGYTF
>TRBD1|TRBJ2-2|NA|TRBV6-5
TGTGCCAGCAGTCGCGGGACAGGGATTTCCGGGGAGCTGTTTTTT
CASSRGTGISGELFF
>NA|TRBJ2-2|NA|TRBV14
TGTGCCAGCAGCTGCAACAGGGTCAGCGGGGAGCTGTTTTTT
CASSCNRVSGELFF
>TRBD1|TRBJ1-4|few|TRBV2
TGTGCCAGCAGGGGACAGGGCGAACTGTTTTTT
CASRGQGELFF
>NA|TRBJ1-4|NA|TRBV18
TGTGCCAGCTCACTCCGACAGGCAACTAATGAAAAACTGTTTTTT
CASSLRQATNEKLFF
>NA|TRBJ1-6|NA|TRBV5-1
TGCGCCAGCAGCTCCAGTGTGGTGGGGAGCTCTAATTCACCCCTCCACTTT
CASSSSVVGSSNSPLHF
>NA|TRBJ2-3|NA|TRBV7-2
TGTGCCAGCAGCCCCCGCCCCCGGGATACGCAGTATTTT
CASSPRPRDTQYF
>TRBD2|TRBJ2-3|NA|TRBV5-1
TGCGCCAGCAGCCCGGGGGGACCAGATACGCAGTATTTT
CASSPGGPDTQYF
>NA|TRBJ1-6|once|TRBV30
TGTGCCTGGAGTGCATCGGGGATGAGCTCCTATAATTCACCCCTCCACTTT
CAWSASGMSSYNSPLHF
>TRBD2|TRBJ2-7|NA|TRBV7-9
TGTGCCAGCAGCCTGGGACTAGCGGGAGGGAGCTACGAGCAGTACTTC
CASSLGLAGGSYEQYF
>NA|TRBJ1-1|NA|TRBV15
TGTGCCACCAGCAGAGATAGTGGGAATTTGAACACTGAAGCTTTCTTT
CATSRDSGNLNTEAFF
>NA|TRBJ1-3|few|TRBV7-2
TGTGCCAGCAGCTTAGGGAGCTCTGGAAACACCATATATTTT
CASSLGSSGNTIYF
>NA|TRBJ1-2|NA|TRBV2
TGTGCCAGCAGTGAGATGGGCAGGGGTGCGAGCTATGGCTACACCTTC
CASSEMGRGASYGYTF
>TRBD1|TRBJ1-6|NA|TRBV6-5
TGTGCCAGCAGTTACTCGTGGACAGGGAATAATTCACCCCTCCACTTT
CASSYSWTGNNSPLHF
>NA|TRBJ1-1|NA|TRBV5-1
TGCGCCAGCAGCCGCCTAGGACAGCCGAACACTGAAGCTTTCTTT
CASSRLGQPNTEAFF
>NA|TRBJ1-3|NA|TRBV5-1
TGCGCCAGCAGCGCGGACGGCGGGACCTTCTCTGGAAACACCATATATTTT
CASSADGGTFSGNTIYF
>NA|TRBJ2-7|NA|TRBV7-9
TGTGCCAGCAGCCAATCTCGGGCTAGCGCCTCCTACGAGCAGTACTTC
CASSQSRASASYEQYF
>TRBD1|TRBJ1-1|once|TRBV15
TGTGCCACCAGCAGGGACAGGGTGAACACTGAAGCTTTCTTT
CATSRDRVNTEAFF